These 4 T cell receptor beta chains share one sample of origin, sequenced in a study of blood T cell repertoires in COVID-19. Data came from immunoSEQ multiplex PCR; TCRdb stores just in-frame clones and leaves some out. Of 160,000 or so clones listed, about nine tenths are singletons. The sample taken for sequencing was peripheral blood. These receptors were obtained from a woman in her forties or fifties with acute or convalescent COVID-19.

V is TRBV7-9 and J is TRBJ2-5; TRBD2 agrees at 7 bases. The germline CDR1 and CDR2 sequences are SEHNR and FQNEAQ (reference sequence). V shed 8 bases and J 3 bases; nucleotides not matched to a gene: 12. CDR3 length: 15 amino acids. The CDR3 DNA follows: TGTGCCAGCGCCTACGGTGGGGGGGTAAAAGAGACCCAGTACTTC. This encodes CASAYGGGVKETQYF.

This sequence joins TRBV7-3 and TRBJ2-5; D remains ambiguous. The CDR3 sequence is 12 residues long. Germline V gene sequence: CDR1 SGHTA, CDR2 FQGTGA. The V end was cut by 4 bases, the J end by 3 bases, with 6 bases between. The CDR3 protein is CASSSVKETQYF. CDR3 DNA sequence: TGTGCCAGCAGCTCAGTGAAAGAGACCCAGTACTTC.

The genes are TRBV7-2 and TRBJ1-2, with D perhaps TRBD1 (5 bases). The V end was cut by 0 bases, the J end by 2 bases, with 7 bases between. Germline CDR1 reads SGHTA; CDR2 reads FQGNSA. CDR3 size: 14 residues. The CDR3 DNA reads as TGTGCCAGCAGCTTAGCGACAGTGAACTATGGCTACACCTTC. This translates into CASSLATVNYGYTF.

This clone was counted a few times. The chain combines TRBV19 with TRBJ2-3; the match to TRBD1 covers 8 bases. Trimming removed 4 bases from V and 3 bases from J; junction bases left unmatched: 6. The CDR3 is 15 residues long. CDR1 is LNHDA, CDR2 SQIVND, per germline (reference sequence). In DNA, the CDR3 is TGTGCCAGTAGTAGGCTTGGACAGGGTACAGATACGCAGTATTTT. Its translation: CASSRLGQGTDTQYF.